This T cell receptor (beta chain) was documented in a study of long-term antiretroviral therapy in people with HIV. This was the immunoSEQ v3.0 assay at survey level. Repertoires were generated with immunoSEQ multiplex PCR, while TCRdb's copy carries only in-frame clones and drops some. This table has some 31,000 clones, approximately 84% appearing once. Only a few counts were recorded for this clone. Germline values: CDR1 MNHEY, CDR2 SMNVEV (reference sequence). The germline V and J ends were trimmed by 10 bases and 1 base, with 28 bases remaining between them. The CDR3 runs to 18 residues. Sequencing used unsorted PBMCs, obtained 3.1 years after starting antiretroviral therapy. The receptor comes from a woman in her forties or fifties with HIV. This chain uses TRBV27 with TRBJ1-2; D not certain. CDR3: CATRRAVGGDPLNYGYTF. Written as DNA, the CDR3 is TGTGCCACAAGGAGGGCAGTGGGCGGGGATCCTCTTAACTATGGCTACACCTTC.